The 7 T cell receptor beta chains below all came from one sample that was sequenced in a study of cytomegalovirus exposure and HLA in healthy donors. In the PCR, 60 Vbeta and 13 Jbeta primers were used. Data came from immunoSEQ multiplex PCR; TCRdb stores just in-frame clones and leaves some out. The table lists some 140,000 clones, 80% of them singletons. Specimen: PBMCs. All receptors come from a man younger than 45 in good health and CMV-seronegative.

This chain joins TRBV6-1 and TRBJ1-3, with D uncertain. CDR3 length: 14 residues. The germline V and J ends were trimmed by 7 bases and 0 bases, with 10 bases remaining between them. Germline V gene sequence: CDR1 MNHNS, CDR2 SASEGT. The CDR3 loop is CASKPVYSGNTIYF. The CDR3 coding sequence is TGTGCCAGCAAGCCCGTCTACTCTGGAAACACCATATATTTT.

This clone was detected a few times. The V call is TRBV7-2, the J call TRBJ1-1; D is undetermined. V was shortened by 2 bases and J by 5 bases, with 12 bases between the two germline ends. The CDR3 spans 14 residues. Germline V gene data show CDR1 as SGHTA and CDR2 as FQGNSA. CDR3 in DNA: TGTGCCAGCAGCTTACAATTGGGCGGGACTGAAGCTTTCTTT. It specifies CASSLQLGGTEAFF. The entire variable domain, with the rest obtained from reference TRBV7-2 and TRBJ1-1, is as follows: GAGVSQSPSNKVTEKGKDVELRCDPISGHTALYWYRQSLGQGLEFLIYFQGNSAPDKSGLPSDRFSAERTGGSVSTLTIQRTQQEDSAVYLCASSLQLGGTEAFFGQGTRLTVV.

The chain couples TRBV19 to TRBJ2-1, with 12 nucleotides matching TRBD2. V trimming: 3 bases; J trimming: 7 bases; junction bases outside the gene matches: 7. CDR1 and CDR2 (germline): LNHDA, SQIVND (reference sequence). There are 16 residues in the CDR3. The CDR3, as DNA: TGTGCCAGTAGTATCCAGACTAGCGGGAGTTTTAATGAGCAGTTCTTC. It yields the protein CASSIQTSGSFNEQFF.

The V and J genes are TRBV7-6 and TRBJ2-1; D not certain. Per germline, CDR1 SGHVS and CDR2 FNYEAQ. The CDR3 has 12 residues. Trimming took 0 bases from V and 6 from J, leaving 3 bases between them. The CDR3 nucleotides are TGTGCCAGCAGCTTAGCCCGCAATGAGCAGTTCTTC. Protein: CASSLARNEQFF.

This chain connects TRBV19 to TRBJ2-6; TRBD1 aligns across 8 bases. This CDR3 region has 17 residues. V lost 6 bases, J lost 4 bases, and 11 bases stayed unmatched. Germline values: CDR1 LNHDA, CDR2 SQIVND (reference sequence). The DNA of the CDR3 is TGTGCCAGTAGGGCCAAGACAGGGGACGACGGGGCCAACGTCCTGACTTTC. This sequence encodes CASRAKTGDDGANVLTF.

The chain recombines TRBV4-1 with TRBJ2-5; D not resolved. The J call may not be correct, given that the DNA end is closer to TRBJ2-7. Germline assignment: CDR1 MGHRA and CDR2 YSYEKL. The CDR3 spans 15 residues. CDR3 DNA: TGCGCCAGCAGCCAAGGGGCCCAAGCCTCCTACGAGCAGTACTTC. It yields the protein CASSQGAQASYEQYF.

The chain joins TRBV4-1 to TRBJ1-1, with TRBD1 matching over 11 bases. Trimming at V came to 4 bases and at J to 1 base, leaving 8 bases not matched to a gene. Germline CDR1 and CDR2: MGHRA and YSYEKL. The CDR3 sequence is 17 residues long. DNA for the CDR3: TGCGCCAGCAGCCTACGGGACAGGGGGGCTCGGAACACTGAAGCTTTCTTT. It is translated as CASSLRDRGARNTEAFF.